This is a list of T cell receptor beta chains from one sample in a study of CD8 T cells in ankylosing spondylitis. MiXCR was run by TCRdb on the 5' RACE reads, yielding one entry per CDR3 protein. This table has under 200,000 distinct CDR3 sequences, over 10% appearing once. Sequenced input: blood, either unsorted or a sorted T cell fraction (not recorded which). Receptors were obtained from a female donor with ankylosing spondylitis or in good health (not recorded which). Each CDR3 is given with its conserved first and last residue. A D gene is named only where the DNA matches it firmly. Some rows have no size entry. The others give once, few or many, or a class for an expanded clone.

J gene,clone size,D gene,V gene,CDR3 DNA,CDR3 protein
TRBJ1-5,many,NA,TRBV18,TGTGCCAGCTCACCAGAGGGGAATCAGCCCCAGCATTTT,CASSPEGNQPQHF
TRBJ2-7,few,TRBD2,TRBV6-1,TGTGCCAGCCGGACTAGCGGGACGACGCTATACGAGCAGTACTTC,CASRTSGTTLYEQYF
TRBJ2-1,many,TRBD2,TRBV24-1,TGTGCCACCAGTGGTAGCGGGAGACCGGGGGGCTCCTACAATGAGCAGTTCTTC,CATSGSGRPGGSYNEQFF
TRBJ2-7,few,TRBD1,TRBV14,TGTGCCAGCAGCCGGACTGGGACAGGCCTCTCCTACGAGCAGTACTTC,CASSRTGTGLSYEQYF
TRBJ2-3,NA,TRBD2,TRBV20-1,TGCAGTGCTAGGAAGGGGAGCGGGAGGGGCACAGATACGCAGTATTTT,CSARKGSGRGTDTQYF
TRBJ2-1,many,NA,TRBV7-3,TGTGCCAGCAGCTTTTACGAGGGGGGCGAGCAGTTCTTC,CASSFYEGGEQFF
TRBJ2-1,many,NA,TRBV20-1,TGCAGTGCTAGATCTCACACGGAGAGCTACAATGAGCAGTTCTTC,CSARSHTESYNEQFF
TRBJ1-2,NA,TRBD1,TRBV18,TGTGCCAGCTCACCGGCGGGACAGGGTCATGGCTACACCTTC,CASSPAGQGHGYTF
TRBJ2-2,many,TRBD1,TRBV2,TGTGCCAGCGGGGGACAGGGCAGCACCGGGGAGCTGTTTTTT,CASGGQGSTGELFF
TRBJ1-6,many,NA,TRBV12-5,TGTGCTAGTGGCCCGAATGGGTTTTCACCCCTCCACTTT,CASGPNGFSPLHF
TRBJ1-2,many,NA,TRBV20-1,TGCAGTGCTAGTATCTCTTCAGGATACGGCTACACCTTC,CSASISSGYGYTF
TRBJ2-1,few,TRBD1,TRBV29-1,TGCAGCGTCCGGACAGGGGCCCATGAGCAGTTCTTC,CSVRTGAHEQFF
TRBJ1-1,many,TRBD1,TRBV20-1,TGCAGTGCCGAGGGGGCGTCTCTTGTAAAAACTGAAGCTTTCTTT,CSAEGASLVKTEAFF
TRBJ1-5,many,TRBD1,TRBV12-3/TRBV12-4,TGTGCCAGCAGATCCGACAGGGGGCTTAATCAGCCCCAGCATTTT,CASRSDRGLNQPQHF
TRBJ2-3,few,TRBD2,TRBV7-9,TGTGCCAGCAGCCCGACTAGCCAGCAGCCCAGCACAGATACGCAGTATTTT,CASSPTSQQPSTDTQYF
TRBJ2-6,few,NA,TRBV9,TGTGCCAGCAGTAACAGGCGGGAACTCTCTGGGGCCAACGTCCTGACTTTC,CASSNRRELSGANVLTF
TRBJ2-1,NA,NA,TRBV20-1,TGCAGTGCCCTCCCAGCGGATGAGCAGTTCTTC,CSALPADEQFF
TRBJ2-7,many,TRBD1,TRBV27,TGTGCCAGCAGTACAGGGGGGTATCTCGAGCAGTACTTC,CASSTGGYLEQYF
TRBJ1-2,many,NA,TRBV4-2,TGTGCCAGCAGCCAACGATCGATGGAGGGAGGCTACACCTTC,CASSQRSMEGGYTF
TRBJ1-2,few,TRBD1,TRBV12-3/TRBV12-4,TGTGCCAGCAGTACGGACAGGGGACGCCTCTGGGATGGCTACACCTTC,CASSTDRGRLWDGYTF
TRBJ1-5,many,NA,TRBV3-1,TGTGCCAGCAGCCAAGCGGGGGATGGAGATCAGCCCCAGCATTTT,CASSQAGDGDQPQHF
TRBJ2-1,NA,TRBD2,TRBV10-3,TGTGCCATCAGGCGGACTAGCGGGATAAATGAGCAGTTCTTC,CAIRRTSGINEQFF
TRBJ1-3,many,NA,TRBV5-1,TGCGCCAGCAGCTTAATAGAGATGCCTTCAAACACCATATATTTT,CASSLIEMPSNTIYF
TRBJ2-1,many,NA,TRBV20-1,TGCAGTGCTGCCCGAGGGGAGTCCTCCTACAATGAGCAGTTCTTC,CSAARGESSYNEQFF
TRBJ2-5,few,NA,TRBV14,TGTGCCAGCAGCCAACAAAACAGCCAAGAGACCCAGTACTTC,CASSQQNSQETQYF
TRBJ2-6,many,NA,TRBV28,TGTGCCAGCAGCACCGGGGGTCGAGGAAGTGGGGCCAACGTCCTGACTTTC,CASSTGGRGSGANVLTF
TRBJ2-7,few,TRBD1,TRBV19,TGTGCCAGTAGTATTACAGGGGGTACCTACGAGCAGTACTTC,CASSITGGTYEQYF
TRBJ1-2,few,TRBD1,TRBV10-3,TGTGCCATCAACGAACGAATAGGGACAGGTGGACTTGATGGCTACACCTTC,CAINERIGTGGLDGYTF
TRBJ2-3,many,TRBD2,TRBV29-1,TGCAGCGTTGACGGCGGGGGTCTCACAGATACGCAGTATTTT,CSVDGGGLTDTQYF
TRBJ2-1,NA,TRBD2,TRBV7-8,TGTGCCAGCAGCCCAGCGGGAGGGCCCTCGGATGAGCAGTTCTTC,CASSPAGGPSDEQFF
TRBJ1-2,few,TRBD1,TRBV19,TGTGCCAGTAGTATAAGACAGGGTTCCTATGGCTACACCTTC,CASSIRQGSYGYTF